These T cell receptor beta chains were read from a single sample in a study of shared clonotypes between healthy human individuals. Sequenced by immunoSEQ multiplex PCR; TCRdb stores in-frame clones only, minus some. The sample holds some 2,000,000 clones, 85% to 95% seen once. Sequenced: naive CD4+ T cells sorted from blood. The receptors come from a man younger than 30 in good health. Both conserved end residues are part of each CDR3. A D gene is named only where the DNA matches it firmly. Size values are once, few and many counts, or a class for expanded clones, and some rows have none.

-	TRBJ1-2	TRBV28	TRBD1	TGTGCCAGCAGTCGGACGACAGGGTTCGACTATGGCTACACCTTC	CASSRTTGFDYGYTF
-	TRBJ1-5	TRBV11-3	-	TGTGCCAGCACACGCAATCAGCCCCAGCATTTT	CASTRNQPQHF
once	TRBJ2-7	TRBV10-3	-	TGTGCCATAAGGGGGTCAGGGAATCCCTACGAGCAGTACTTC	CAIRGSGNPYEQYF
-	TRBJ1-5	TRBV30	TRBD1	TGTGCCTGGAGCAGGACAGGAAAGGGAGCTCAGCCCCAGCATTTT	CAWSRTGKGAQPQHF
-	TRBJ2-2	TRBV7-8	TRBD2	TGTGCCAGCAGCTTACCTAGCGGGAGGGGCGCCGGGGAGCTGTTTTTT	CASSLPSGRGAGELFF
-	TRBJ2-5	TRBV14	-	TGTGCCAGCAGCCCACGACTAATACAAGAGACCCAGTACTTC	CASSPRLIQETQYF
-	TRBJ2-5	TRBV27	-	TGTGCCAGCAGTTTGGGGGTAAGAGAGACCCAGTACTTC	CASSLGVRETQYF
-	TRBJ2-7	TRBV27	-	TGTGCCAGCACTCCGTTAGGGACGGCCGGGAGCGAGCAGTACTTC	CASTPLGTAGSEQYF
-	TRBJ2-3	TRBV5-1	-	TGCGCCAGCAGCCGGATAATGGGCGCAGATACGCAGTATTTT	CASSRIMGADTQYF
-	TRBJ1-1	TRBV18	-	TGTGCCAGCTCACCATCCAGGGCGAACACTGAAGCTTTCTTT	CASSPSRANTEAFF
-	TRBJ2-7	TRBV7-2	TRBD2	TGTGCCAGCAGCGCAACGGGGGGTAGGTACGAGCAGTACTTC	CASSATGGRYEQYF
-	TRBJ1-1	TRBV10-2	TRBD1	TGCGCCAGTCGGGGGACAGTTGCCTCAAAGGGAACTGAAGCTTTCTTT	CASRGTVASKGTEAFF
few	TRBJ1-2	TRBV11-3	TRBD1	TGTGCCAGCAGCACCGGACAGGTGGGCTATGGCTACACCTTC	CASSTGQVGYGYTF
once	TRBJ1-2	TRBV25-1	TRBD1	TGTGCCAGCAGTTCAACCTCAGGGGGAATCTATGGCTACACCTTC	CASSSTSGGIYGYTF
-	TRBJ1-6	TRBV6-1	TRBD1	TGTGCCAGCTGGGACAGGGTTCGATCACCCCTCCACTTT	CASWDRVRSPLHF
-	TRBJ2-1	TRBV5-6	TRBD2	TGTGCCAGCAGCTCGCAACCGGGACTAGCGGGAGGTGAGCAGTTCTTC	CASSSQPGLAGGEQFF
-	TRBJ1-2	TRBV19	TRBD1	TGTGCCAGTAGTAAGGAAGGGACAGAGATCATCTATGGCTACACCTTC	CASSKEGTEIIYGYTF
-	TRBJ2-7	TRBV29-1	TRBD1	TGCAGCGTCGATAAAACGACAGGGGATCACGAGCAGTACTTC	CSVDKTTGDHEQYF
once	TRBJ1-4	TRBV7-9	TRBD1	TGTGCCAGCATCTTGGACAGGGACGGGGAAAAACTGTTTTTT	CASILDRDGEKLFF
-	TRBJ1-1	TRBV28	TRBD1	TGTGCCAGCAGTACCCGGGACAGGGGGGCTTTCTTT	CASSTRDRGAFF
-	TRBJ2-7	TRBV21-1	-	TGTGCCAGCAGCACTAAGGGCCTTATCTCCTACGAGCAGTACTTC	CASSTKGLISYEQYF
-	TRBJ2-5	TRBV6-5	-	TGTGCCAGCAGTTACTCGCAGGGCCAAGAGACCCAGTACTTC	CASSYSQGQETQYF